Given below is one TCR beta chain in context. Its specificity is not known. Stated treatment: roughly 10-day PBMC culture with coronavirus spike peptide pools or control peptides (ViraFEST assay). V lost 3 bases to trimming and J lost 5 bases, with 11 bases between them. Looked up from germline, CDR1 is SNHLY and CDR2 is FYNNEI. CDR3 length equals 15 residues. This sample was included in a study of vaccination and CD4 T cells after COVID-19. Sequenced with the Oncomine TCR Beta short-read assay was DNA taken from cultured CD4+ T cells. CD4+ T cells were cultured, and genomic DNA was extracted from them. TCRdb reprocessed the PCR reads with MiXCR, giving one entry per CDR3 protein. The sample has fewer than 15,000 distinct CDR3 sequences, about 53% seen once.

This clonotype originated in a human donor who had recovered from COVID-19. The sequenced sample was CD4+ T cells from blood, cultured in vitro, obtained before SARS-CoV-2 vaccination. This chain uses TRBV2 with TRBJ1-6; D gene unclear. The CDR3 bases are TGTGCCAGCAGTGAGATCAACGGGAATAATTCACCCCTCCACTTT. As protein: CASSEINGNNSPLHF. The whole variable domain, filled in from reference TRBV2 and TRBJ1-6, reads EPEVTQTPSHQVTQMGQEVILRCVPISNHLYFYWYRQILGQKVEFLVSFYNNEISEKSEIFDDQFSVERPDGSNFTLKIRSTKLEDSAMYFCASSEINGNNSPLHFGNGTRLTVT.